The 4 T cell receptor beta chains given below trace back to one sample, sequenced in a study of blood T cell repertoires in COVID-19. Here immunoSEQ multiplex PCR was the method, and the copy in TCRdb shows in-frame clones only, minus some. The sample has around 200,000 clones; approximately 86% are singletons. Sequences were obtained from PBMCs or T cells enriched from blood (not recorded which). These receptors were collected from a woman aged 25 to 39 who had been exposed to COVID-19.

V is TRBV19 and J is TRBJ1-2, with TRBD1 matching over 10 bases. Germline loops: CDR1 LNHDA, CDR2 SQIVND (reference sequence). The junction had 12 bases not matched to a gene; V was cut back by 6 bases and J by 8 bases. CDR3 length: 15 amino acids. In DNA, the CDR3 is TGTGCCAGTAGGAGTCCCGGGACAGGGGATAACGGCTACACCTTC. Protein: CASRSPGTGDNGYTF.

This clone was seen a handful of times. The chain links TRBV11-2 to TRBJ1-6, with 9 bases identical to TRBD1. This CDR3 contains 17 residues. Germline CDR1 and CDR2: SGHAT and FQNNGV. The V and J ends lost 5 bases and 5 bases, in that order; junction bases with no gene match: 10. CDR3 loop: CASSRRQGDWDNSPLHF. CDR3 in DNA: TGTGCCAGCAGCCGACGACAGGGGGATTGGGATAATTCACCCCTCCACTTT.

V and J are TRBV28 and TRBJ1-1; tentative D call: TRBD1 (5 bases). The germline V gene has CDR1 MDHEN and CDR2 SYDVKM. The CDR3 is made up of 16 amino acids. Trimming cost V 2 bases and J 0 bases, with 13 bases left between them. The CDR3 loop reads CASSLSPGGLNTEAFF. The DNA for the CDR3 is TGTGCCAGCAGTTTAAGCCCCGGGGGTTTGAACACTGAAGCTTTCTTT.

The chain links TRBV6-2 or TRBV6-3 to TRBJ1-5, with TRBD1 matching 7 bases. Germline trimming cut 5 bases from V and 0 bases from J; bases unmatched to any gene: 7. The CDR3 runs 16 residues. Germline CDR1 is MNHEY and CDR2 is SVGEGT. CDR3 sequence: CASSHGTAYSNQPQHF. CDR3 in DNA: TGTGCCAGCAGTCATGGGACAGCCTATAGCAATCAGCCCCAGCATTTT.